This T cell receptor (beta chain) derives from a study of T cells after yellow fever vaccination. About the research overall: Fractions with few cells were prepared using SMART-Seq v4 Ultra Low Input.

Remarks on this clonotype: Its antigen is undetermined.

General study results and limits: There was a possibility that FACS-sorted repertoires contained abundant clonotypes contaminating from the bulk population.

TCR cDNA was made by 5'RACE template switching, adding a universal primer site and UMIs. TCRdb passed the 5' RACE reads through MiXCR, listing each CDR3 protein once. The table lists 620,000 or so distinct CDR3 sequences, roughly a sixth of them singletons, with roughly 17% in the top ten. The TCR comes from a man aged 18 to 30 who received the YFV17D yellow fever vaccine. The source material was PBMCs, sampled around 5 days after the first yellow fever vaccination.

CDR3 bases: TGTGCCAGCATCAGACAGTCCAGGGGGACCCAGTACTTC. It specifies CASIRQSRGTQYF. The chain joins TRBV6-2 or TRBV6-3 to TRBJ2-5; D perhaps matches TRBD1 (6 bases). With 7 bases removed from V and 7 bases from J, the gap between germline ends came to 16 bases. In germline, CDR1 is MNHEY, CDR2 SVGEGT. The CDR3 has 13 residues.